These T cell receptor beta chains were read from a single sample in a study of cytomegalovirus exposure and HLA in healthy donors. This table comes from immunoSEQ multiplex PCR, and its TCRdb copy is limited to in-frame clones, with some not included. Of about 200,000 clones listed, around four fifths were seen once; the top ten hold less than 3.5%. Sequenced sample: PBMCs. The receptors come from a woman between 35 and 50 years old in good health and CMV-seronegative. Each CDR3 is given with its conserved first and last residue. A D gene is named only where the DNA matches it firmly. Size tells how often a clone was seen (once, few, many) or the class of an expanded clone, and some rows leave it out.

.	TRBV28	TRBJ1-1	.	CASSVRGNTEAFF	TGTGCCAGCAGTGTCCGGGGGAACACTGAAGCTTTCTTT
.	TRBV19	TRBJ1-2	.	CASSIGPRQTLLWGYTF	TGTGCCAGTAGTATAGGCCCTCGACAGACTCTACTATGGGGCTACACCTTC
.	TRBV2	TRBJ1-6	.	CASSGQGSSYNSPLHF	TGTGCCAGCAGTGGGCAGGGAAGTTCCTATAATTCACCCCTCCACTTT
.	TRBV6-1	TRBJ1-5	.	CASSEDIGLRQPQHF	TGTGCCAGCAGTGAAGATATCGGGTTGCGTCAGCCCCAGCATTTT
.	TRBV5-1	TRBJ1-2	.	CASSLGLSDYGYTF	TGCGCCAGCAGCTTGGGACTCTCTGACTATGGCTACACCTTC
.	TRBV12-5	TRBJ1-2	.	CASGLSLRLDNYGYTF	TGTGCTAGTGGTTTGAGCTTGAGGTTGGATAACTATGGCTACACCTTC
.	TRBV11-1	TRBJ2-7	.	CASSYGQPYEQYF	TGTGCCAGCAGCTACGGACAGCCCTACGAGCAGTACTTC
.	TRBV28	TRBJ1-2	.	CASGGGDGYTF	TGTGCCAGTGGGGGGGGTGATGGCTACACCTTC
.	TRBV6-5	TRBJ1-3	.	CASSYSGAGNTIYF	TGTGCCAGCAGTTACTCAGGAGCCGGAAACACCATATATTTT
.	TRBV27	TRBJ2-1	.	CASSLSAGPWDEQFF	TGTGCCAGCAGTTTATCGGCGGGGCCCTGGGATGAGCAGTTCTTC
.	TRBV6-1	TRBJ2-2	.	CASSVRFWLATGELFF	TGTGCCAGCAGTGTGCGATTTTGGCTAGCAACCGGGGAGCTGTTTTTT
.	TRBV7-8	TRBJ1-2	.	CASSPWTDKYGYTF	TGTGCCAGCAGCCCCTGGACTGACAAGTATGGCTACACCTTC
TRBD1	TRBV5-5	TRBJ2-6	.	CASSSRQGTGGASGANVLTF	TGTGCCAGCAGCTCCCGGCAAGGGACAGGGGGCGCTTCTGGGGCCAACGTCCTGACTTTC
TRBD1	TRBV5-1	TRBJ2-5	few	CASSLGGQGARETQYF	TGCGCCAGCAGCTTGGGGGGACAGGGGGCGCGAGAGACCCAGTACTTC
TRBD2	TRBV2	TRBJ2-7	.	CASSPTSGTPYEQYF	TGTGCCAGCAGTCCCACTAGCGGGACGCCCTACGAGCAGTACTTC
.	TRBV19	TRBJ1-1	.	CASRRDIRNTEAFF	TGTGCCAGTAGAAGGGACATCAGGAACACTGAAGCTTTCTTT
.	TRBV28	TRBJ2-1	few	CASSLSPSGPDEQFF	TGTGCCAGCAGTTTATCCCCTTCGGGTCCCGATGAGCAGTTCTTC
.	TRBV5-1	TRBJ1-5	.	CASSLDQGNQPQHF	TGCGCCAGCAGCTTGGATCAGGGTAACCAGCCCCAGCATTTT
TRBD1	TRBV7-2	TRBJ2-7	.	CASRGQGKTEQYF	TGTGCCAGCAGGGGACAGGGGAAAACAGAGCAGTACTTC
.	TRBV7-9	TRBJ2-1	few	CASSLSGIYNEQFF	TGTGCCAGCAGCTTATCCGGGATCTACAATGAGCAGTTCTTC
.	TRBV5-1	TRBJ1-2	.	CASSSGQNYGYTF	TGCGCCAGCAGCTCCGGACAAAACTATGGCTACACCTTC
TRBD2	TRBV5-6	TRBJ2-5	.	CASSRRTSGYLQETQYF	TGTGCCAGCAGCAGAAGGACTAGCGGGTACCTCCAAGAGACCCAGTACTTC
.	TRBV5-4	TRBJ2-7	once	CASSLALGQIYEQYF	TGTGCCAGCAGCTTGGCCCTGGGGCAAATTTACGAGCAGTACTTC
.	TRBV5-1	TRBJ1-2	.	CASSLTRGFNYGYTF	TGCGCCAGCAGCTTGACGCGGGGCTTTAACTATGGCTACACCTTC
TRBD2	TRBV30	TRBJ2-7	.	CAWRAGGVSEQYF	TGTGCCTGGAGGGCCGGGGGGGTAAGCGAGCAGTACTTC
.	TRBV14	TRBJ2-1	.	CASSQGVPPLDEQFF	TGTGCCAGCAGCCAAGGCGTTCCACCGTTGGATGAGCAGTTCTTC
TRBD1	TRBV7-9	TRBJ2-1	.	CASVYRGYNEQFF	TGTGCCAGCGTATACAGGGGCTACAATGAGCAGTTCTTC
TRBD2	TRBV5-1	TRBJ2-7	.	CASSSASGTSYEQYF	TGCGCCAGCAGCTCCGCGAGCGGGACCAGCTACGAGCAGTACTTC
TRBD2	TRBV28	TRBJ2-5	once	CASQLAGGPKTQYF	TGTGCCAGTCAATTAGCGGGGGGGCCCAAGACCCAGTACTTC
TRBD1	TRBV27	TRBJ2-7	once	CASSAGQGAYEQYF	TGTGCCAGCAGTGCCGGCCAGGGGGCCTACGAGCAGTACTTC
.	TRBV7-9	TRBJ1-5	.	CASSLAGRPNQPQHF	TGTGCCAGCAGCTTAGCCGGGAGACCCAATCAGCCCCAGCATTTT
.	TRBV9	TRBJ1-2	few	CASSALGGYGYTF	TGTGCCAGCAGCGCCCTGGGAGGTTATGGCTACACCTTC
TRBD2	TRBV4-1	TRBJ2-1	.	CASSQVGGSSNEQFF	TGCGCCAGCAGCCAAGTAGGCGGGAGCTCCAATGAGCAGTTCTTC
TRBD1	TRBV27	TRBJ2-7	.	CASSFQGAYEQYF	TGTGCCAGCAGTTTCCAGGGGGCCTACGAGCAGTACTTC
TRBD1	TRBV15	TRBJ2-7	.	CATTRDRGPYEQYF	TGTGCCACAACCCGGGACAGGGGGCCCTACGAGCAGTACTTC
.	TRBV7-2	TRBJ2-4	.	CASSQLGYSKNIQYF	TGTGCCAGCAGCCAACTAGGGTACTCCAAAAACATTCAGTACTTC
.	TRBV12-5	TRBJ1-5	.	CASGLTPEPQHF	TGTGCTAGTGGTTTAACCCCGGAGCCCCAGCATTTT
TRBD1	TRBV7-9	TRBJ2-7	few	CSSSLLTGTEAYEQYF	TGTTCCAGCAGCTTATTGACCGGGACAGAAGCCTACGAGCAGTACTTC
.	TRBV30	TRBJ1-1	.	CAWSVRGGTEAFF	TGTGCCTGGAGTGTGCGGGGGGGCACTGAAGCTTTCTTT
TRBD2	TRBV30	TRBJ2-3	.	CAWEAGAGTDTQYF	TGTGCCTGGGAAGCGGGAGCAGGCACAGATACGCAGTATTTT
.	TRBV6-5	TRBJ2-7	.	CASSPEGGSEQYF	TGTGCCAGCAGCCCCGAGGGGGGGAGCGAGCAGTACTTC